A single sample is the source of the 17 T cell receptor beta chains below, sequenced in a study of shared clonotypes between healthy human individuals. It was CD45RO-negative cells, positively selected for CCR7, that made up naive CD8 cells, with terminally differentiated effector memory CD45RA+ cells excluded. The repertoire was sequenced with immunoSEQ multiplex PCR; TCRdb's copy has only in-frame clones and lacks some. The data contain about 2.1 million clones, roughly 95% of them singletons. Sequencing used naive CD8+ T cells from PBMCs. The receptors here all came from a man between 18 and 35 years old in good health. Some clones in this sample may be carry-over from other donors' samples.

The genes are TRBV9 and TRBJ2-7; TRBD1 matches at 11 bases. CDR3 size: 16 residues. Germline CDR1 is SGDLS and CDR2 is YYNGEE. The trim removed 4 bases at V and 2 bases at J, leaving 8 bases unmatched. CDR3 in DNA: TGTGCCAGCAGCCCGAAAGGGACAGGGGGGACCTACGAGCAGTACTTC. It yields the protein CASSPKGTGGTYEQYF.

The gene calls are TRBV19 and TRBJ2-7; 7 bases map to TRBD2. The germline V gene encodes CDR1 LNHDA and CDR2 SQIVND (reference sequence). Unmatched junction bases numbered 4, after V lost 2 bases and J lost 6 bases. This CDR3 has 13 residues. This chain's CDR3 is CASSIQRGSEQYF. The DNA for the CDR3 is TGTGCCAGTAGTATACAGCGGGGCTCCGAGCAGTACTTC.

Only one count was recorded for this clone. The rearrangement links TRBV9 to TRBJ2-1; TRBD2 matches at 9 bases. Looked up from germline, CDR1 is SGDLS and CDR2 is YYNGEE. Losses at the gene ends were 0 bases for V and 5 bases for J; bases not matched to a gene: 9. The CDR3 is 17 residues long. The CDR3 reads CASSVAGAGGANNEQFF. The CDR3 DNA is TGTGCCAGCAGCGTAGCAGGGGCGGGAGGGGCAAACAATGAGCAGTTCTTC.

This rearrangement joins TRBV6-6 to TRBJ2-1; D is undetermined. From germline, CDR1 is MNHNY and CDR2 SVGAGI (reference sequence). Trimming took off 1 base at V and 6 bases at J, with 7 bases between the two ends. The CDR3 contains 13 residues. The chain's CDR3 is CASSYLRLNEQFF. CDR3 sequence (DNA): TGTGCCAGCAGTTACTTACGGCTCAATGAGCAGTTCTTC.

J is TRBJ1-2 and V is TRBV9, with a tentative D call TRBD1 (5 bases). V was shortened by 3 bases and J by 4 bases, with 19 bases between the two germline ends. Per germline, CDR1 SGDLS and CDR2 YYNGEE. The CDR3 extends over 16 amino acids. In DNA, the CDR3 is TGTGCCAGCAGCGAACCCTTGAGGGGAAGGCCCTATGGCTACACCTTC. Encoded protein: CASSEPLRGRPYGYTF.

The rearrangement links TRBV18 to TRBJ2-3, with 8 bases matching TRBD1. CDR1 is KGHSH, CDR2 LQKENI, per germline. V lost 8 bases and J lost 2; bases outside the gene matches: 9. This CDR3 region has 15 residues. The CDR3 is CASHLTGGATDTQYF. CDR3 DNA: TGTGCCAGCCACCTTACAGGGGGTGCCACAGATACGCAGTATTTT.

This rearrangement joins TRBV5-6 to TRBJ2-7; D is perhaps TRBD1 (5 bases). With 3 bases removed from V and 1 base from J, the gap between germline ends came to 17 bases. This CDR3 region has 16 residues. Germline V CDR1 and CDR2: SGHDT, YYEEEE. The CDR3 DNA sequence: TGTGCCAGCAGCTCCCCCTTAGACAGACCTTCCTACGAGCAGTACTTC. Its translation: CASSSPLDRPSYEQYF.

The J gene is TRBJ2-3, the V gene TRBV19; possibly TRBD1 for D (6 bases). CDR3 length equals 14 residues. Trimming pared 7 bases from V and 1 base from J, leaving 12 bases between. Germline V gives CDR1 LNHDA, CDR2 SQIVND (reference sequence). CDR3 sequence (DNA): TGTGCCAGTACCCTGACAGGAGGCACAGATACGCAGTATTTT. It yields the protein CASTLTGGTDTQYF.

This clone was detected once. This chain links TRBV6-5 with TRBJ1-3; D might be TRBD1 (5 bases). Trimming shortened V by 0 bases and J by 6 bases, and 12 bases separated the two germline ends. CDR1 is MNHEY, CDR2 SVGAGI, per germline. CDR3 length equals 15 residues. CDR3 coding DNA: TGTGCCAGCAGTTACTCGTCAGGGATGGAAAACACCATATATTTT. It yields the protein CASSYSSGMENTIYF.

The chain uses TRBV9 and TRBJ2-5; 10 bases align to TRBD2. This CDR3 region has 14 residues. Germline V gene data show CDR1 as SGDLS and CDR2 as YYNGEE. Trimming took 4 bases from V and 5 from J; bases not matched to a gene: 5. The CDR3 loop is CASSPSGSWETQYF. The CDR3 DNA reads TGTGCCAGCAGCCCTAGCGGGAGCTGGGAGACCCAGTACTTC.

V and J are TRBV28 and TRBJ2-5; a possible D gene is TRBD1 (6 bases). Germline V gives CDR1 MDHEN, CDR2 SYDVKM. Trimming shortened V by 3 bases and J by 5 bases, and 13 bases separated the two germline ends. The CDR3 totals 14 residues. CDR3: CASSFWGRAETQYF. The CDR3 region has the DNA TGTGCCAGCAGTTTTTGGGGGCGCGCGGAGACCCAGTACTTC.

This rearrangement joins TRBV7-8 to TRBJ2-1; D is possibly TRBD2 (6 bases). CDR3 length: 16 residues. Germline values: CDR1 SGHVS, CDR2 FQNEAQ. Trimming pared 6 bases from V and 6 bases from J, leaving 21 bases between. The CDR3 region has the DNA TGTGCCAGCAGGTACCTCACGGAGGGAGTATTCAATGAGCAGTTCTTC. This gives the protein CASRYLTEGVFNEQFF.

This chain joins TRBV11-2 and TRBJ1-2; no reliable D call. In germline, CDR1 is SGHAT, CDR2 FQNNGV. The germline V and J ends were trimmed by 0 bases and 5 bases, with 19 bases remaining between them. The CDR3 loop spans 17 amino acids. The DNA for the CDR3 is TGTGCCAGCAGCTTAGATTCGGGCCCCGAGTTAGGGTATGGCTACACCTTC. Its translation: CASSLDSGPELGYGYTF. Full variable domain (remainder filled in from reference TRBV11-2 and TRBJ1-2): EAGVAQSPRYKIIEKRQSVAFWCNPISGHATLYWYQQILGQGPKLLIQFQNNGVVDDSQLPKDRFSAERLKGVDSTLKIQPAKLEDSAVYLCASSLDSGPELGYGYTFGSGTRLTVV.

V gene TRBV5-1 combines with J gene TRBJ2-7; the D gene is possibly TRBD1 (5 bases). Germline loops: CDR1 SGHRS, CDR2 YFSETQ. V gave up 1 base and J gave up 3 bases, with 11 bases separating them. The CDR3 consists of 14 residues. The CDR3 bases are TGCGCCAGCAGCTTGAAGCAGGGTTACTACGAGCAGTACTTC. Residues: CASSLKQGYYEQYF.

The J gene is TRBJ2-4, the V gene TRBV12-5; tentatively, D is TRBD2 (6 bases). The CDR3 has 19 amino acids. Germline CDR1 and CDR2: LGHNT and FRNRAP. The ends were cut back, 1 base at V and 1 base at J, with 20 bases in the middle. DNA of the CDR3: TGTGCTAGTGGTTTGGGGAAGTCCCGGGGGAGTCATGCCAAAAACATTCAGTACTTC. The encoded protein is CASGLGKSRGSHAKNIQYF. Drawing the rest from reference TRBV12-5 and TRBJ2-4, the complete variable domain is DARVTQTPRHKVTEMGQEVTMRCQPILGHNTVFWYRQTMMQGLELLAYFRNRAPLDDSGMPKDRFSAEMPDATLATLKIQPSEPRDSAVYFCASGLGKSRGSHAKNIQYFGAGTRLSVL.

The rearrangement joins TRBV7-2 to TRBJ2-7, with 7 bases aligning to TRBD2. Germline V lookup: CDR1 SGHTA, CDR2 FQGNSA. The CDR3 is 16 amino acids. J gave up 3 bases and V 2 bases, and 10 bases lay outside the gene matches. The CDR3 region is CASSLPTPSGFYEQYF. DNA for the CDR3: TGTGCCAGCAGCTTACCTACTCCTAGCGGATTCTACGAGCAGTACTTC.

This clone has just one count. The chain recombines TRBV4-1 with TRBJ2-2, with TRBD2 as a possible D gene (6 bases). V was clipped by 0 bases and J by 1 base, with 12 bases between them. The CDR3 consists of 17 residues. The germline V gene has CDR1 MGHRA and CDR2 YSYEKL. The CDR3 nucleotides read TGCGCCAGCAGCCAAGATGAGGAGGGTTGGAACACCGGGGAGCTGTTTTTT. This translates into CASSQDEEGWNTGELFF.